This entry lists 18 T cell receptor beta chains sequenced from one sample in a study of T-cell reconstitution after alpha-beta-depleted transplantation in children. As it was prepared, the TCRbeta library received unique molecular identifiers. TCRdb re-called the PCR reads with MiXCR, one entry per CDR3 protein. The table lists 200,000 to 250,000 distinct CDR3 sequences, roughly a tenth of them singletons. The specimen was PBMCs, collected before TCRalphabeta/CD19-depleted stem cell transplant. Receptors were obtained from a child younger than two with acute myeloid leukemia, due to receive a stem cell transplant.

At least ten counts were recorded for this clonotype. This rearrangement joins TRBV14 to TRBJ2-7; no reliable D call. V shed 1 base and J shed 2 bases, with 6 bases lying between them. Germline V gives CDR1 SGHDN, CDR2 FVKESK. This CDR3 region has 13 residues. CDR3 amino acids: CASSQAVTYEQYF. The CDR3 nucleotides are TGTGCCAGCAGCCAAGCCGTCACCTACGAGCAGTACTTC.

This clonotype turned up a few times. The V and J genes are TRBV18 and TRBJ2-5; D is unresolved. This CDR3 comprises 13 residues. Deletions cut 2 bases from V and 5 bases from J, with 9 bases between. Germline loops: CDR1 KGHSH, CDR2 LQKENI. The DNA for the CDR3 is TGTGCCAGCTCACCAGGAAATCGGGAGACCCAGTACTTC. Its translation: CASSPGNRETQYF.

This clonotype has ten or more counts. The chain uses TRBV29-1 and TRBJ2-7, with 9 positions matching TRBD2. The V segment lost 6 bases and the J segment 2 bases; nucleotides outside the gene matches: 2. Germline-derived CDR1 and CDR2 are SQVTM and ANQGSEA. This CDR3 spans 12 amino acids. CDR3: CSVSSGTYEQYF. As DNA, the CDR3 is TGCAGCGTCTCTAGCGGGACCTACGAGCAGTACTTC.

This clonotype was detected many times. The chain recombines TRBV12-3 or TRBV12-4 with TRBJ1-1, with a weak D call TRBD1 (5 bases). Trimming pared 5 bases from V and 1 base from J, leaving 14 bases between. The CDR3 totals 15 residues. The CDR3 DNA is TGTGCCAGCAGTCTATTCGGGACGGCGAACACTGAAGCTTTCTTT. Translating it yields CASSLFGTANTEAFF.

V gene TRBV18 combines with J gene TRBJ2-5; no clear D. The CDR3 loop spans 14 amino acids. Germline V lookup: CDR1 KGHSH, CDR2 LQKENI. Trimming left V 1 base short and J 2 bases short, with 8 bases between. The CDR3 region is CASSPQDGQETQYF. Here the CDR3 DNA reads TGTGCCAGCTCACCACAGGATGGACAAGAGACCCAGTACTTC.

CDR3 residues: CSAPGRNTGELFF. The CDR3, as DNA: TGCAGTGCTCCCGGACGGAACACCGGGGAGCTGTTTTTT. The V and J genes are TRBV20-1 and TRBJ2-2; D is unresolved. This CDR3 spans 13 amino acids. V was clipped by 5 bases and J by 1 base, with 8 bases between them. Germline CDR1 reads DFQATT; CDR2 reads SNEGSKA (reference sequence).

This clonotype was recorded at least ten times. CDR3 nucleotides: TGTGCCAGCAGCTCCAGGGTAGCGGGATCATACGAGCAGTACTTC. Translated: CASSSRVAGSYEQYF. This sequence joins TRBV11-3 and TRBJ2-7; 8 nucleotides line up with TRBD2. Germline V gives CDR1 SGHNT, CDR2 YENEEA. Trimming at V came to 4 bases and at J to 4 bases, leaving 9 bases not matched to a gene. CDR3 length: 15 amino acids.

This clonotype came up many times. This chain joins TRBV28 and TRBJ1-1; D gene ambiguous. CDR1 MDHEN and CDR2 SYDVKM come from the germline V gene. The CDR3 has 13 residues. V was pared by 6 bases and J by 1 base, with 9 bases between. This CDR3 is CASRTEGNTEAFF. The CDR3 DNA is TGTGCCAGCAGGACGGAGGGGAACACTGAAGCTTTCTTT.

This clonotype was observed a few times. Here the CDR3 reads CASSKQGAEETQYF. The CDR3 DNA is TGTGCCAGCAGTAAACAGGGGGCGGAAGAGACCCAGTACTTC. The chain employs TRBV12-3 or TRBV12-4 and TRBJ2-5, with TRBD1 matching 9 bases. The CDR3 runs to 14 residues. With 5 bases clipped from V and 3 bases from J, the junction kept 4 bases outside the gene matches.

This clonotype was seen repeatedly, ten times or more. V gene TRBV2 combines with J gene TRBJ1-1; D unresolved. The CDR3 sequence is 12 residues long. Germline CDR1 is SNHLY and CDR2 is FYNNEI. V lost 6 bases, J lost 0 bases, and 5 bases lay in between. The DNA for the CDR3 is TGTGCCAGCAGGCGGGTGAACACTGAAGCTTTCTTT. Its translation is CASRRVNTEAFF.

This clonotype was recorded a few times. The rearrangement uses TRBV11-2 and TRBJ2-3; TRBD1 agrees at 11 bases. The CDR3 runs 17 residues. The germline CDR1 and CDR2 sequences are SGHAT and FQNNGV. V shed 1 base, J shed 2 bases, and the junction held 5 bases outside the gene matches. The DNA of the CDR3 is TGTGCCAGCAGCTTAGTTGGGACAGGGGGGAACACAGATACGCAGTATTTT. Amino acids: CASSLVGTGGNTDTQYF. The entire variable domain, with the rest obtained from reference TRBV11-2 and TRBJ2-3, is as follows: EAGVAQSPRYKIIEKRQSVAFWCNPISGHATLYWYQQILGQGPKLLIQFQNNGVVDDSQLPKDRFSAERLKGVDSTLKIQPAKLEDSAVYLCASSLVGTGGNTDTQYFGPGTRLTVL.

This clonotype occurred many times. The rearrangement joins TRBV6-2 or TRBV6-3 to TRBJ2-7, with a weak D call TRBD2 (6 bases). The germline V gene encodes CDR1 MNHEY and CDR2 SVGEGT. There are 12 residues in the CDR3. Trimming took off 8 bases at V and 3 bases at J, with 11 bases between the two ends. The CDR3, as DNA: TGTGCCAGCGGGACTCCCGTCTACGAGCAGTACTTC. Encoded protein: CASGTPVYEQYF.

This clonotype was counted many times. The chain uses TRBV10-3 and TRBJ2-7; perhaps TRBD1 as D (5 bases). V was pared by 0 bases and J by 4 bases, with 13 bases between. Germline loops: CDR1 ENHRY, CDR2 SYGVKD. The CDR3 is made up of 15 amino acids. The CDR3 DNA reads TGTGCCATCAGTGAGTCGCCAGGGAAGCAATACGAGCAGTACTTC. This gives the protein CAISESPGKQYEQYF.

This clonotype was detected ten times or more. The chain employs TRBV4-2 and TRBJ2-2; D unclear. The CDR3 runs to 12 residues. With 6 bases removed from V and 7 bases from J, the gap between germline ends came to 9 bases. Germline V gene lookup returns CDR1 LGHNA and CDR2 YNFKEQ. DNA of the CDR3: TGTGCCAGCAGTCAATCCGGCGGGGAGCTGTTTTTT. Protein: CASSQSGGELFF.

Comment on this clonotype: Possible read error: a much larger clone is one base away. The genes are TRBV29-1 and TRBJ2-5; possible D gene TRBD1, 6 bases. The CDR3 extends over 11 amino acids. CDR1 and CDR2 from the germline V gene are SQVTM and ANQGSEA. The CDR3 DNA follows: TGCAGCGCCGTAGGGGGTGAGACCCAGTCCTTC. Residues: CSAVGGETQSF.

This clonotype showed up many times. V usage is TRBV7-8 and J usage is TRBJ2-1; D is unresolved. The CDR3 runs 12 residues. Per germline, CDR1 SGHVS and CDR2 FQNEAQ. V lost 5 bases and J 13 bases, leaving 15 bases between the germline ends. Here the CDR3 DNA reads TGTGCCAGCAGCAATGGGGTAGCCCGCCAGTTCTTC. Encoded protein: CASSNGVARQFF. Looking up the rest from reference TRBV7-8 and TRBJ2-1 gives the full variable domain: GAGVSQSPRYKVAKRGQDVALRCDPISGHVSLFWYQQALGQGPEFLTYFQNEAQLDKSGLPSDRFFAERPEGSVSTLKIQRTQQEDSAVYLCASSNGVARQFFGPGTRLTVL.

The rearrangement joins TRBV20-1 to TRBJ2-7, with D perhaps TRBD2 (7 bases). Germline V gene sequence: CDR1 DFQATT, CDR2 SNEGSKA (reference sequence). This CDR3 comprises 13 residues. The V gene lost 1 base and the J gene lost 3 bases, with 10 bases spanning the gap. CDR3 residues: CSARGGGGYEQYF. In DNA, the CDR3 is TGCAGTGCTAGAGGGGGAGGGGGCTACGAGCAGTACTTC.

Ten or more counts support this clonotype. This chain joins TRBV3-1 and TRBJ1-1; D not resolved. Trimming took 4 bases from V and 3 from J, leaving 9 bases between them. This CDR3 has 13 residues. Germline loops: CDR1 LGHDT, CDR2 YNNKEL (reference sequence). Written as DNA, the CDR3 is TGTGCCAGCAGCCGCGGAGGATACACTGAAGCTTTCTTT. Translating it yields CASSRGGYTEAFF.